This record concerns one TCR beta chain sequence. Only in-frame clones appear in the TCRdb table, and some are missing; sequencing was by immunoSEQ multiplex PCR. The sample carries 10,000 to 15,000 clones, 85% to 95% recorded once. The data derive from a study of control samples from healthy donors and cancer patients. The V gene's germline CDR1 is LGHNA and CDR2 YNFKEQ. V gave up 0 bases and J gave up 6 bases; unmatched junction bases: 7. The CDR3 runs to 16 residues. Specimen: PBMCs. The gene calls are TRBV4-2 and TRBJ2-1, with 8 bases lining up with TRBD1. This clonotype was obtained from an elderly man with lung cancer. CDR3 protein: CASSQEAGGHSNEQFF. In DNA form, the CDR3 reads TGTGCCAGCAGCCAAGAGGCAGGGGGCCACAGCAATGAGCAGTTCTTC.